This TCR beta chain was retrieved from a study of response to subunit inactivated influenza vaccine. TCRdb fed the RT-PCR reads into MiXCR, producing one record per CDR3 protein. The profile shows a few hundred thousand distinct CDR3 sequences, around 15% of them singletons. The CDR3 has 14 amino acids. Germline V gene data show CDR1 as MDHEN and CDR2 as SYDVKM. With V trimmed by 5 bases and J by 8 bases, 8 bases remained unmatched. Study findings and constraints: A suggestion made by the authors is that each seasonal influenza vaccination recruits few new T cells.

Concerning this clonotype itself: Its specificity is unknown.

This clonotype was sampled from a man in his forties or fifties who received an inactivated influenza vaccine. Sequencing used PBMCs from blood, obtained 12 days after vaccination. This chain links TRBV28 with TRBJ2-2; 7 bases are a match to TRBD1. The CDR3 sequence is CASSPPDRRGELFF. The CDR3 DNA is TGTGCCAGCAGTCCACCGGACAGGAGAGGGGAGCTGTTTTTT.